This TCR beta chain is drawn from a study of T cell responses to AZD1222 COVID-19 vaccine. Measured with immunoSEQ multiplex PCR; TCRdb has only the in-frame clones, and not every one. Of 150,000 to 200,000 clones listed, 80% to 95% are singletons. The V and J ends lost 2 bases and 1 base respectively, with 14 bases between them. Germline CDR1 GTSNPN, CDR2 SVGIG (reference sequence). The CDR3 spans 15 residues. The chain couples TRBV30 to TRBJ1-1; tentatively, D is TRBD1 (5 bases). Source: peripheral blood, taken 28 days after the second AZD1222 dose. The TCR sequence derives from an adult who received the AZD1222 COVID-19 vaccine. The CDR3 protein is CAWSPLGGENTEAFF. The CDR3 DNA reads TGTGCCTGGAGTCCACTAGGAGGGGAGAACACTGAAGCTTTCTTT.